The source of this T cell receptor (beta chain) is a study of beta chain features in type 1 diabetes. All of the isolated RNA was reverse transcribed, so expressed TCRB transcripts were sequenced. Sequenced naive, central memory and regulatory T cell samples produced an average of approximately 3.5 million reads. Data came from immunoSEQ multiplex PCR; TCRdb stores just in-frame clones and leaves some out. This table holds about 230,000 clones, 9% to 10% found once. Overall study results and limits: There were fewer insertions and more deletions at the VDJ junctions of type 1 diabetes patients. Any role of HLA type in TCRB rearrangement remained unresolved here.

This clone appeared a few times. Its cognate antigen is unknown. Sequenced: naive CD4+ T cells from blood. The receptor comes from a woman aged 18-29 years in good health.

In DNA form, the CDR3 reads TGTGCCAGCAGCCCAGAGACAGGAAACTATGGCTACACCTTC. Protein: CASSPETGNYGYTF. The chain couples TRBV7-2 to TRBJ1-2; weak D call: TRBD1 (6 bases). The CDR3 has 14 residues. The V end lost 5 bases, the J end lost 2 bases, and 12 bases lay between the germline ends. Germline V gives CDR1 SGHTA, CDR2 FQGNSA. Together with reference TRBV7-2 and TRBJ1-2, the CDR3 gives the full variable domain: GAGVSQSPSNKVTEKGKDVELRCDPISGHTALYWYRQSLGQGLEFLIYFQGNSAPDKSGLPSDRFSAERTGGSVSTLTIQRTQQEDSAVYLCASSPETGNYGYTFGSGTRLTVV.